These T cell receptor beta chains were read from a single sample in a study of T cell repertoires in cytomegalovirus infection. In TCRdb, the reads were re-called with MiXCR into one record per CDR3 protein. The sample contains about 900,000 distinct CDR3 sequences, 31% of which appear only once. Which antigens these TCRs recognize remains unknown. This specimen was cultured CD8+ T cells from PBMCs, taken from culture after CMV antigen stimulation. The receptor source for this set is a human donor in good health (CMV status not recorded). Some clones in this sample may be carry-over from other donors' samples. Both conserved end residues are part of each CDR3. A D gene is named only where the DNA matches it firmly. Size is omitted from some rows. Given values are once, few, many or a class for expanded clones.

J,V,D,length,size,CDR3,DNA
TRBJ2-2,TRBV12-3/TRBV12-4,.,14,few,CASSQDFDTGELFF,TGTGCCAGCAGCCAGGACTTTGACACCGGGGAGCTGTTTTTT
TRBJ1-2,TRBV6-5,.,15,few,CASSYEGDPNYGYTF,TGTGCCAGCAGTTACGAGGGGGACCCAAACTATGGCTACACCTTC
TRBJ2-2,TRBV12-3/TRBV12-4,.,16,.,CASSLVPLLNTGELFF,TGTGCCAGCAGTTTGGTACCCCTACTGAACACCGGGGAGCTGTTTTTT
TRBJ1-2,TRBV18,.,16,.,CASSPPPGETVYGYTF,TGTGCCAGCTCACCCCCCCCGGGGGAAACAGTCTATGGCTACACCTTC
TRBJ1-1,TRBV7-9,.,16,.,CASSLGFTRAVGEAFF,TGTGCCAGCAGCTTAGGGTTTACGAGGGCTGTGGGTGAAGCTTTCTTT
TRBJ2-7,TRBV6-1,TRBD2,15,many,CASRQLAGGSYEQYF,TGTGCCAGCAGACAACTAGCGGGGGGGTCCTACGAGCAGTACTTC
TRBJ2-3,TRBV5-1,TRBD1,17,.,CASSEASTGGVADTQYF,TGCGCTAGCAGCGAGGCGTCGACAGGGGGTGTCGCAGATACGCAGTATTTT
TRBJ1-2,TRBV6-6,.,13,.,CASPRDAEGGYTF,TGTGCCAGTCCCCGGGACGCCGAGGGGGGCTACACCTTC
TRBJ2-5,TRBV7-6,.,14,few,CASSLQGGGETQYF,TGTGCCAGCAGCTTACAGGGAGGTGGAGAGACCCAGTACTTC
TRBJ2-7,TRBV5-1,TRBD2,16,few,CASSKGLAGGLGEQYF,TGCGCCAGCAGCAAGGGACTAGCGGGGGGGCTCGGCGAGCAGTACTTC
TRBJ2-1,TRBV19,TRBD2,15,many,CASSISGGAYNEQFF,TGTGCCAGCAGCATTAGCGGGGGGGCCTACAATGAGCAGTTCTTC
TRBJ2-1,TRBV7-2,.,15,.,CVSTGSGGYHNEQFF,TGTGTCAGCACCGGGTCGGGGGGCTATCACAATGAGCAGTTCTTC
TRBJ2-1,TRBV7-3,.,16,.,CASSLNVGGAGNEQFF,TGTGCCAGCAGCTTAAATGTTGGGGGGGCTGGGAATGAGCAGTTCTTC
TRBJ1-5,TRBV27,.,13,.,CASSQKENQPQHF,TGTGCCAGCAGCCAGAAGGAGAATCAGCCCCAGCATTTT
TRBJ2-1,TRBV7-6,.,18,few,CASSPDPAGPGNYNEQFF,TGTGCCAGCAGCCCCGACCCCGCCGGGCCAGGAAACTACAATGAGCAGTTCTTC
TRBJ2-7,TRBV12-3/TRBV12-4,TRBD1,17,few,CASSWEDRGLSSYEQYF,TGTGCCAGCAGTTGGGAGGACAGGGGCCTTAGCTCCTACGAGCAGTACTTC